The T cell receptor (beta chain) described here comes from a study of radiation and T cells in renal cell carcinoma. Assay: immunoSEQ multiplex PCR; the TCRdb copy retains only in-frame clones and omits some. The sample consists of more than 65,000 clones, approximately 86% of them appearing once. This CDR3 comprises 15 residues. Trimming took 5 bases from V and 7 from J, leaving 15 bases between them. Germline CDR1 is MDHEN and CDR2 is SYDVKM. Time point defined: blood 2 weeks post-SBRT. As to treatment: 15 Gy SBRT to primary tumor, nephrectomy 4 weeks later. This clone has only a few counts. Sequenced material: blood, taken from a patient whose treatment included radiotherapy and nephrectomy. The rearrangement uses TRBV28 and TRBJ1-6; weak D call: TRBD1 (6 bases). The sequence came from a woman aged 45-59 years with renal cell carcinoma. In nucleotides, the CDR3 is TGTGCCAGCAGTGAAACAGGGACGGGGAATTCACCCCTCCACTTT. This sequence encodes CASSETGTGNSPLHF.